Listed below are T cell receptor beta chains from one sample, sequenced in a study of shared clonotypes between healthy human individuals. Assay: immunoSEQ multiplex PCR; the TCRdb copy retains only in-frame clones and omits some. The sample gives approximately 720,000 clones, about 91% of which show up once; 20% to 25% is in the top ten. The material sequenced was naive CD8+ T cells sorted from blood. The receptors were sampled from a man aged 30 to 45 in good health. Both conserved end residues are part of each CDR3. Fields, in order: D gene, clone size, V gene, J gene, CDR3 DNA, CDR3 protein. D genes are given only for firm matches. A clone size is listed for some rows: how often the clone was seen (once, few, many), or a class if it is expanded.

d_call: NA
clone_size: few
v_call: TRBV27
j_call: TRBJ2-7
cdr3_nt: TGTGCCAGCAGCCCTTACCCCCGCTCCTACGAGCAGTACTTC
cdr3_aa: CASSPYPRSYEQYF

d_call: NA
clone_size: NA
v_call: TRBV7-3
j_call: TRBJ2-1
cdr3_nt: TGTGCCAGCAGCTTAAATGAGATGGGAAGAAATGAGCAGTTCTTC
cdr3_aa: CASSLNEMGRNEQFF

d_call: TRBD1
clone_size: NA
v_call: TRBV7-9
j_call: TRBJ2-1
cdr3_nt: TGTGCCAGCAGCTTAACAACATCCACAGGGGGCCATGAGCAGTTCTTC
cdr3_aa: CASSLTTSTGGHEQFF

d_call: NA
clone_size: NA
v_call: TRBV10-2
j_call: TRBJ2-3
cdr3_nt: TGCGCCAGCACACGGGACCGCACAGATACGCAGTATTTT
cdr3_aa: CASTRDRTDTQYF

d_call: TRBD1
clone_size: NA
v_call: TRBV27
j_call: TRBJ1-2
cdr3_nt: TGTGCCAGCAGGGCCGGGACAGGGTACGGCTATGGCTACACCTTC
cdr3_aa: CASRAGTGYGYGYTF

d_call: TRBD2
clone_size: NA
v_call: TRBV27
j_call: TRBJ2-1
cdr3_nt: TGTGCCAGCAGTTTATACCAGCGGGAGGGCAATGAGCAGTTCTTC
cdr3_aa: CASSLYQREGNEQFF

d_call: NA
clone_size: NA
v_call: TRBV16
j_call: TRBJ2-6
cdr3_nt: TGTGCCAGCAGCCCAGCACAGGTGGACGTCCTGACTTTC
cdr3_aa: CASSPAQVDVLTF

d_call: NA
clone_size: NA
v_call: TRBV11-2
j_call: TRBJ2-2
cdr3_nt: TGTGCCAGCAGCCGGTTTGACTCATATCCCGGGGAGCTGTTTTTT
cdr3_aa: CASSRFDSYPGELFF

d_call: NA
clone_size: NA
v_call: TRBV6-6
j_call: TRBJ1-1
cdr3_nt: TGTGCCAGCAAGGGGGAAGGGGAGGTTACTGAAGCTTTCTTT
cdr3_aa: CASKGEGEVTEAFF

d_call: NA
clone_size: NA
v_call: TRBV27
j_call: TRBJ1-5
cdr3_nt: TGTGCCAGCAGCCCGACATTAGCGGATAGTTATAGCAATCAGCCCCAGCATTTT
cdr3_aa: CASSPTLADSYSNQPQHF

d_call: TRBD2
clone_size: NA
v_call: TRBV5-1
j_call: TRBJ2-5
cdr3_nt: TGCGCCAGCAGCTCACCACTAGCGGGAGACCAAGAGACCCAGTACTTC
cdr3_aa: CASSSPLAGDQETQYF

d_call: NA
clone_size: NA
v_call: TRBV28
j_call: TRBJ2-2
cdr3_nt: TGTGCCAGCAGGGATCGGACACCTGCGAACACCGGGGAGCTGTTTTTT
cdr3_aa: CASRDRTPANTGELFF

d_call: TRBD1
clone_size: NA
v_call: TRBV5-4
j_call: TRBJ2-7
cdr3_nt: TGTGCCAGCAGCAACCGGGACAGGCCTTCCTACGAGCAGTACTTC
cdr3_aa: CASSNRDRPSYEQYF

d_call: NA
clone_size: NA
v_call: TRBV23-1
j_call: TRBJ2-7
cdr3_nt: TGCGCCAGCAGTCAAGGAATCTACGAGCAGTACTTC
cdr3_aa: CASSQGIYEQYF

d_call: TRBD1
clone_size: NA
v_call: TRBV5-4
j_call: TRBJ2-3
cdr3_nt: TGTGCCAGCAGCTTGGAAATTGGGCAGGGGGCGAACACAGATACGCAGTATTTT
cdr3_aa: CASSLEIGQGANTDTQYF

d_call: NA
clone_size: NA
v_call: TRBV28
j_call: TRBJ2-2
cdr3_nt: TGTGCCAGCAGTTACAACAGGGTACGGTACACCGGGGAGCTGTTTTTT
cdr3_aa: CASSYNRVRYTGELFF

d_call: NA
clone_size: NA
v_call: TRBV7-9
j_call: TRBJ2-5
cdr3_nt: TGTGCCAGCAGAACCGACAGAATACAAGAGACCCAGTACTTC
cdr3_aa: CASRTDRIQETQYF

d_call: NA
clone_size: NA
v_call: TRBV9
j_call: TRBJ2-5
cdr3_nt: TGTGCCAGCAGCGTAGTCTCGGGCCAAGAGACCCAGTACTTC
cdr3_aa: CASSVVSGQETQYF

d_call: NA
clone_size: NA
v_call: TRBV27
j_call: TRBJ1-1
cdr3_nt: TGTGCCAGCAGTTTGAAGGGATTGAACACTGAAGCTTTCTTT
cdr3_aa: CASSLKGLNTEAFF

d_call: NA
clone_size: NA
v_call: TRBV4-1
j_call: TRBJ2-7
cdr3_nt: TGCGCCAGCAGCCATGAAGGGGTAGGGGCCTCCTACGAGCAGTACTTC
cdr3_aa: CASSHEGVGASYEQYF

d_call: NA
clone_size: NA
v_call: TRBV2
j_call: TRBJ1-1
cdr3_nt: TGTGCCAGCAGTCCCACAGGGAACACTGAAGCTTTCTTT
cdr3_aa: CASSPTGNTEAFF

d_call: NA
clone_size: NA
v_call: TRBV6-6
j_call: TRBJ2-7
cdr3_nt: TGTGCCAGCAGTACGGACGGTACCTACGAGCAGTACTTC
cdr3_aa: CASSTDGTYEQYF

d_call: NA
clone_size: once
v_call: TRBV2
j_call: TRBJ2-7
cdr3_nt: TGTGCCAGCAGTGAGGCAGCCGAGGGGCAGTACTTC
cdr3_aa: CASSEAAEGQYF

d_call: NA
clone_size: NA
v_call: TRBV21-1
j_call: TRBJ2-3
cdr3_nt: TGTGCCAGCAGCAAAGGGGTGGGAGGGATAGATACAGATACGCAGTATTTT
cdr3_aa: CASSKGVGGIDTDTQYF

d_call: TRBD2
clone_size: NA
v_call: TRBV27
j_call: TRBJ2-1
cdr3_nt: TGTGCCAGCAAAAGGACTAGCCTTCTGAATGAGCAGTTCTTC
cdr3_aa: CASKRTSLLNEQFF

d_call: NA
clone_size: NA
v_call: TRBV9
j_call: TRBJ1-2
cdr3_nt: TGTGCCAGCAGCCCGGGAGGGAGTTATGGCTACACCTTC
cdr3_aa: CASSPGGSYGYTF

d_call: NA
clone_size: NA
v_call: TRBV19
j_call: TRBJ2-1
cdr3_nt: TGTGCCAGTAGTGGGGTGGACTCCTACAATGAGCAGTTCTTC
cdr3_aa: CASSGVDSYNEQFF

d_call: TRBD1
clone_size: NA
v_call: TRBV7-9
j_call: TRBJ2-7
cdr3_nt: TGTGCCAGCATTCCCAGGACAGGGGGCGAACAGGCGGAGCAGTACTTC
cdr3_aa: CASIPRTGGEQAEQYF

d_call: NA
clone_size: NA
v_call: TRBV4-3
j_call: TRBJ2-1
cdr3_nt: TGCGCCAGCAGCCAAGAAGTCGTGGGAACTACCTACAATGAGCAGTTCTTC
cdr3_aa: CASSQEVVGTTYNEQFF

d_call: NA
clone_size: NA
v_call: TRBV7-2
j_call: TRBJ2-1
cdr3_nt: TGTGCCAGCAGCTTAGAAGGACAGTTGGGGCCCTACAATGAGCAGTTCTTC
cdr3_aa: CASSLEGQLGPYNEQFF

d_call: TRBD1
clone_size: NA
v_call: TRBV28
j_call: TRBJ1-2
cdr3_nt: TGTGCCAGCAGTCCGCCGGGGACAGGGGGCTCCGTTAGCTATGGCTACACCTTC
cdr3_aa: CASSPPGTGGSVSYGYTF